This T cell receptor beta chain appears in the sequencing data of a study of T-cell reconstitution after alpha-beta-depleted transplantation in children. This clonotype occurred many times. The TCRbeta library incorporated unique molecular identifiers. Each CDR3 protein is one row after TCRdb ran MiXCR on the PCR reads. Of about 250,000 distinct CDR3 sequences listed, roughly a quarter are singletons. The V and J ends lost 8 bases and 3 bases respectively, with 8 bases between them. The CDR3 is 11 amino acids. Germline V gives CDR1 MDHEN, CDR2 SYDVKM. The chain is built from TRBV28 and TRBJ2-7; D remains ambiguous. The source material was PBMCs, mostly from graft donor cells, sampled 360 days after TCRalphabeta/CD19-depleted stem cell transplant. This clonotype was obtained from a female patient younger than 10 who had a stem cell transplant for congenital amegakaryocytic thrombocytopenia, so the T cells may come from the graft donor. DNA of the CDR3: TGTGCCAGCGCACGGAGCTACGAGCAGTACTTC. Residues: CASARSYEQYF.